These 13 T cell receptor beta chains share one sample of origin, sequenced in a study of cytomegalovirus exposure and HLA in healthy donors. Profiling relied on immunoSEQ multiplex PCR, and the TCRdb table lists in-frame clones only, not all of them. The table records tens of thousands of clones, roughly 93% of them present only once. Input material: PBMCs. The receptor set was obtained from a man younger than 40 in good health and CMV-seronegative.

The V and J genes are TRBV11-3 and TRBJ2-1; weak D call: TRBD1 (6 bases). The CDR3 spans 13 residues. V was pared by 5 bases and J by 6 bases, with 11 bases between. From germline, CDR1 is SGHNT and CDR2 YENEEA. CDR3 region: CASSAEQGNEQFF. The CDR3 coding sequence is TGTGCCAGCAGCGCCGAACAGGGCAATGAGCAGTTCTTC.

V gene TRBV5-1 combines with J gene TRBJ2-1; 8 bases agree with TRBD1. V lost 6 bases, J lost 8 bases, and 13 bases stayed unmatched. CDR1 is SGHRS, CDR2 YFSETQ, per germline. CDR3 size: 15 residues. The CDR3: CASTSGQGSGYEQFF. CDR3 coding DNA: TGCGCCAGCACCTCTGGACAGGGTAGTGGCTATGAGCAGTTCTTC.

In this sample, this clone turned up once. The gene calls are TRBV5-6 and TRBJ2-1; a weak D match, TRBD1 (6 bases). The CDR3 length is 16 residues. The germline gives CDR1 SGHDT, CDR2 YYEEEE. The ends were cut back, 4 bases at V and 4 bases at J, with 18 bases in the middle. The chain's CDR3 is CASSPTGSRVYNEQFF. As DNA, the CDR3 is TGTGCCAGCAGCCCAACAGGGAGTCGCGTGTACAATGAGCAGTTCTTC.

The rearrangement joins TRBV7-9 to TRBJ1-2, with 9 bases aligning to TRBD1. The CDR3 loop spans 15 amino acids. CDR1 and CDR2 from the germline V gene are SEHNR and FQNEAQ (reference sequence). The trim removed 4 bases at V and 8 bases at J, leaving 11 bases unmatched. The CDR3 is CASSSPGQGVGGYTF. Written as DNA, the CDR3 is TGTGCCAGCAGCTCCCCGGGACAGGGTGTCGGAGGCTACACCTTC. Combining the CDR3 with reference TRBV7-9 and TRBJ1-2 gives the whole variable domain DTGVSQNPRHKITKRGQNVTFRCDPISEHNRLYWYRQTLGQGPEFLTYFQNEAQLEKSRLLSDRFSAERPKGSFSTLEIQRTEQGDSAMYLCASSSPGQGVGGYTFGSGTRLTVV.

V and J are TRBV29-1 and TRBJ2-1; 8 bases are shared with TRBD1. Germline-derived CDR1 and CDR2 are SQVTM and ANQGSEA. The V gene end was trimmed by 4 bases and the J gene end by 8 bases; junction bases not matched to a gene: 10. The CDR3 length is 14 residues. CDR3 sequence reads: CSVGRTGTGDEQFF. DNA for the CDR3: TGCAGCGTTGGAAGGACAGGGACAGGAGATGAGCAGTTCTTC.

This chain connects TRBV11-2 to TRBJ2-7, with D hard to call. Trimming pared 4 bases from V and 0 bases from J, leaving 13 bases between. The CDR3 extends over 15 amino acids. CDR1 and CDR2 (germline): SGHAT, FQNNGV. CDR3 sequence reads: CASSSTPMNSYEQYF. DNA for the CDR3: TGTGCCAGCAGCTCCACCCCTATGAACTCCTACGAGCAGTACTTC.

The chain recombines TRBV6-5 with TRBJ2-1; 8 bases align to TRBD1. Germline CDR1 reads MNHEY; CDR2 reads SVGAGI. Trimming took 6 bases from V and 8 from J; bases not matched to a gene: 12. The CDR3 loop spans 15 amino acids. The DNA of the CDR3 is TGTGCCAGCAGACCCGGGACAGGAAAGTGGGATGAGCAGTTCTTC. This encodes CASRPGTGKWDEQFF.

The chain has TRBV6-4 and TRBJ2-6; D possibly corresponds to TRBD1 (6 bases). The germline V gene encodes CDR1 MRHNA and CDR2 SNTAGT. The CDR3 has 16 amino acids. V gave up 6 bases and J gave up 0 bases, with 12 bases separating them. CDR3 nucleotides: TGTGCCAGCAGCCAGGGGTCGAGCTCTGGGGCCAACGTCCTGACTTTC. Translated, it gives CASSQGSSSGANVLTF.

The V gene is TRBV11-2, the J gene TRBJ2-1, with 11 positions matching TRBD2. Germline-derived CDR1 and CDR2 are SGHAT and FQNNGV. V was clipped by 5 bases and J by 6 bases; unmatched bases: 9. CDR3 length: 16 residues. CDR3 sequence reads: CASSQEQTSGTNEQFF. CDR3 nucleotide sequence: TGTGCCAGCAGCCAAGAACAGACTAGCGGGACCAATGAGCAGTTCTTC.

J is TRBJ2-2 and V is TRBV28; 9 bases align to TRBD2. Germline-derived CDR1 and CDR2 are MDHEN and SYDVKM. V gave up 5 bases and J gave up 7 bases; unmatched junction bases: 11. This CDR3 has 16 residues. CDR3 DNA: TGTGCCAGCAGTCCCCGGGGAGCGGGGGGCTACGGGGAGCTGTTTTTT. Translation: CASSPRGAGGYGELFF.

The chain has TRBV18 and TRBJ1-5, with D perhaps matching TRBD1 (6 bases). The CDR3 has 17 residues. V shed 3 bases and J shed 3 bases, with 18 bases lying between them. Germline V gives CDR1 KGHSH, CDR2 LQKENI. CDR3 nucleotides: TGTGCCAGCTCACCCCAAGGGGGAGGGACCTTCAATCAGCCCCAGCATTTT. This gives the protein CASSPQGGGTFNQPQHF.

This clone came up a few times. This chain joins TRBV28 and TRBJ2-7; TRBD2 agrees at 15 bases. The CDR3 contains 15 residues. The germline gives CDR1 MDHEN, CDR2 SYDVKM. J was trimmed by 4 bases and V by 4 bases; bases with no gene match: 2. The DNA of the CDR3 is TGTGCCAGCAGTTCCGGACTAGCGGGAGGGTACGAGCAGTACTTC. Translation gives CASSSGLAGGYEQYF.

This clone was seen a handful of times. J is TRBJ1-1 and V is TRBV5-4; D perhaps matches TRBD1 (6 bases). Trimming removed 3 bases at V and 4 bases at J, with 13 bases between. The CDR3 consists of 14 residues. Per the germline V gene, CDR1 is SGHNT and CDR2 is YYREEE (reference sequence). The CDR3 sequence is CASSSTRGATEAFF. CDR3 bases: TGTGCCAGCAGCTCAACGCGGGGGGCCACTGAAGCTTTCTTT.